Detailed here is one T cell receptor beta chain. This clone's antigen is unknown. The input lacks base qualities; no much larger clone sits a single base away. The cohort consisted of approximately 690 healthy bone marrow donors. Cohort members were all nominally healthy when sampled, although unrecorded immune exposures were likely present. The donor tested CMV seronegative and was one of the 352 seronegative cohort members. Each donor provided a peripheral blood sample, and peripheral blood mononuclear cells were used for TCR beta sequencing. The Qiagen DNeasy Blood Extraction Kit was used to extract genomic DNA from the blood cell samples. The source of the sample is a study of cytomegalovirus exposure and HLA in healthy donors listed by TCRdb under 2017. About the investigation overall: An earlier analysis of 587 of the donors reported approximately 300 Gb of sequence data and roughly 120 million unique TCR beta sequences obtained from approximately 180 million T cells. Rather than drawing on any new phenotypic data, the later analysis identified candidate immune exposures from TCR beta sequences and the way those sequences occurred across donors. The T cell repertoires of roughly 660 subjects were profiled by immunosequencing and related to cytomegalovirus serostatus. Among about 360 genotyped donors of the cohort, an average of roughly 240,000 unique TCR beta nucleotide sequences were sequenced per donor, roughly a sixth of them non-productive. A few DR-DQ haplotypes were treated as single units for association and clustering because of strong linkage in the cohort. HLA typing included class I and class II loci at four-digit resolution. Of the roughly 400 genotyped donors, over 80% were placed in the genetic ancestry cluster associated with self-reported Caucasian donors. Every repertoire in the discovery cohort had been generated on one and the same sequencing platform. An early release covering 550 to 650 HLA-typed donors comprised 250 to 350 gigabases of sequencing data and about 90 million unique TCR sequences. A later analysis re-analyzed previously published TCR beta repertoires from about 600 donors and added high-resolution HLA genotyping to study TCR occurrence patterns. Typing coverage varied by locus: roughly 629-640 donors for A, B, C, DRB1 and DQB1; approximately 560 for DQA1; over 600 for DPA1; some 470 for DPB1. In a later genetic analysis, genome-wide SNP genotypes for about three fifths of the 666 donors were used, and that subset was treated as a discovery cohort. Donor age, sex, ethnicity and CMV serostatus were compiled alongside the repertoire data. The study aimed to test whether cataloging public T cell receptors could reveal signatures of past pathogen exposure. High-throughput TCR immunosequencing, statistical association of individual TCRs with disease status, and machine learning were combined to predict cytomegalovirus infection status. An earlier analysis of approximately 640 of the donors applied high-throughput TCR beta sequencing to assess whether each TCR beta V gene segment acted as functional or pseudogenic. In addition to the first cohort of about 650 subjects, a separate validation cohort of some 120 different subjects was used.

On the study overall, not on this receptor specifically: The sequencing pipeline was judged likely to have produced a cluster of highly shared sequence variants as a technical artifact. The cohort was sequenced for TCR beta chains only, and without alpha or paired-chain data the features that could be detected were limited. A further reported finding was that TCR beta sequences accurately predicted the HLA-A and HLA-B alleles for most subjects in the first cohort. The earlier analysis of approximately 560 of the donors excluded approximately 15 rarely observed V segments, including chromosome 9 orphons, because counts were too low. Most TCR sequences were observed very rarely across donors, whereas some public TCRs were present in many individuals. According to the authors, the approach could potentially be generalized to other disease states and immunological phenotypes. When HLA alleles, especially DR and DQ, strongly co-occurred, attributing TCR associations to individual alleles was difficult. According to a later analysis, most CMV-associated TCR beta chains appeared to be HLA-restricted, and the HLA associations seemed to be driven largely by CMV exposure. A total of 150 to 200 TCR beta chains were listed by the study as associated with cytomegalovirus. A later genetic analysis associated a missense DCLRE1C variant with V-gene and J-gene trimming of TCR beta chains, and an independent cohort replicated the association. At a false discovery rate of 0.05, a later analysis linked under 20,000 TCR beta sequences to specific HLA alleles. Some IMGT-functional V segments, including TRBV6-2 and TRBV6-3, could not be distinguished by the 87-base-pair reads and were therefore excluded. In a later analysis, several top co-occurrence clusters were reported to appear linked to parvovirus B19, influenza, CMV and Epstein-Barr virus. Roughly uniform sequencing depth across donors was assumed in presence/absence analyses, although this assumption may not hold. Correlated functional status among segregating V segments might reflect linkage disequilibrium, but an unknown experimental factor could not be ruled out. For the cohort, immune exposure information was limited to CMV serostatus. In a later genetic analysis, fewer N-insertions in productive TCRs were reported among donors in an Asian-associated ancestry cluster than the roughly 640-donor mean. Three of the identified cytomegalovirus-associated TCR beta chains were confirmed in vitro to be specific for cytomegalovirus antigens. A later analysis found that TCR association rates varied across HLA loci, with DRB1 alleles showing the most associated TCRs and HLA-C alleles the fewest. In a later analysis, HLA-associated TCR beta chains showed more clonal expansion and lower generation probabilities than non-associated chains that were equally common. An earlier analysis of approximately 530 of the donors showed that most TCR beta V segments appeared in productive rearrangements either about 90% or about 30% of the time, which broadly matched IMGT annotations. Because some donors lacked HLA typing at each locus, the association tests relied only on the typed subset. In both the original and validation cohorts, the classifier was reported to diagnose cytomegalovirus status with high specificity and sensitivity.

V lost 0 bases and J lost 6 bases; the stretch between them is 12 bases long. CDR1 and CDR2 are read off the germline V gene as LGHNA and YSLEER. Including the terminal cysteine and phenylalanine, the CDR3 comprises 15 residues. The kept DNA is CDR3 alone, 45 bases in frame from the first base. The library was produced with the immunoSEQ multiplex PCR assay. The multiplex PCR relied on a mix of 60 forward primers for TCR Vbeta segments and 13 reverse primers for TCR Jbeta segments. The CDR3 region of rearranged TCR beta genes was amplified from genomic DNA by a multiplex PCR assay. Amplified TCR beta libraries were sequenced as 87-base-pair reads on the Illumina HiSeq System. Per the original workflow: In a later analysis, some 80 million unique TCR beta chains were counted across the roughly 670 repertoires, and around 10 million of these chains were shared by at least two donors. Raw reads were error-corrected and collapsed into unique sequences by a nearest-neighbor algorithm in which closely related sequences were merged to remove PCR and sequencing errors. Alignment of CDR3 sequences to IMGT reference sequences was used to assign V, D and J gene segments. Each retained sequence needed at least a six-nucleotide match to both a V gene segment and a J gene segment. A rearrangement counted as productive if the CDR3 had no stop codons and remained in frame with V and J, and every other rearrangement counted as non-productive. CDR3 was defined by IMGT convention, running from the second conserved V-encoded cysteine to the conserved J-encoded phenylalanine. Sequences without an unambiguous match to a single V gene segment were excluded from the earlier analysis of a few hundred of the donors. An earlier analysis of several hundred of the donors called V segments functional above 56.7% productive rearrangements and segregating when the between-donor standard deviation exceeded 5%. To diagnose cytomegalovirus status from the catalog of TCR beta chain sequences, a statistical classification framework was built. V and J gene assignment, in a later analysis, came from comparing TCR nucleotide sequences with IMGT/GENE-DB human TR gene sequences. A later analysis assigned CDR3 sequences and most-parsimonious VDJ recombination scenarios with the TCRdist pipeline. In a later analysis, each TCR beta chain was defined by its CDR3 amino acid sequence together with its V-gene family, and reads lacking a unique V-gene family were excluded. In a later analysis, nearly 600 highly shared, low-generation-probability nucleotide sequences were removed to address suspected cross-contamination and a sequencing artifact. In a later analysis, a clonal expansion index was calculated for each public chain from normalized within-repertoire ranks of inferred template counts. Generation probabilities in a later analysis came from a VDJ recombination model fitted to out-of-frame rearrangements, and those results were checked against IGoR. Hypergeometric tests were used in a later analysis to score TCR-TCR, TCR-HLA and TCR-CMV co-occurrence, with a repertoire-size bias correction applied to the TCR pairs. False discovery rates were estimated in a later analysis by permuting HLA or CMV assignments 20 times. In a later analysis, co-occurring TCRs were grouped using DBSCAN, and TCRdist sequence similarity was added for clustering within HLA-allele-positive subsets. Co-occurrence clustering excluded repertoires with fewer than 30,000 or more than 120,000 public chains, plus five with anomalous nucleotide sharing. TCRdb provides this immuneACCESS table in a form limited to in-frame rearrangements. Some clones are lacking; in checked studies, under half of them reflect an unresolved V gene, and why the rest are absent is not known. V, J and clone size derive from that table, while D and trimming were established from the DNA sequence. This sample comprises 95,000 to 100,000 clones, 65% to 75% of them detected only once. The leading ten clones occupy 1.9% of the sample.

The V and J genes are TRBV4-3 and TRBJ1-5; the D gene is perhaps TRBD1, on 5 matching bases. The TCR originated in a middle-aged woman in good health and CMV-seronegative. Sample: PBMCs. The CDR3 protein: CASSQDVQGIQPQHF. The sequenced DNA is TGCGCCAGCAGCCAAGATGTGCAGGGAATTCAGCCCCAGCATTTT.